This record looks at one T cell receptor beta chain sequence and its context. The antigen remains undetermined. Profiled with immunoSEQ multiplex PCR; TCRdb holds only in-frame clones, not every one. The sample yields about 88,000 clones, approximately 87% seen once. This sample is drawn from a study of graft-versus-host responses after intestinal transplantation. Turning to the study itself: Each recipient received anti-thymocyte globulin induction, then tacrolimus and steroids for about 3 years.

With V trimmed by 5 bases and J by 4 bases, 5 bases remained unmatched. CDR3 length equals 15 residues. Germline V gene data show CDR1 as ENHRY and CDR2 as SYGVKD. Broader study findings: GvH clones surfaced in recipient marrow, some emerging earlier in ileum or blood. Some patients had graft-donor T cell macrochimerism, and their allografts showed high graft-versus-host to host-versus-graft clonal ratios. The study associated peak circulating GvH clone levels with early post-transplant HvG declines.

V usage is TRBV10-3 and J usage is TRBJ1-2; TRBD1 matches at 12 bases. Specimen: unstimulated CD4+ T cells sorted from spleen or lymph node cells, collected before intestinal transplant. This receptor was obtained from a human donor who received an intestinal transplant. This chain's CDR3 is CAISIGTGGSYGYTF. CDR3 DNA: TGTGCCATCAGTATTGGGACAGGGGGCAGCTATGGCTACACCTTC.